This TCR beta chain was retrieved from a study of blood T cell repertoires in COVID-19. Sequencing used immunoSEQ multiplex PCR; TCRdb keeps in-frame clones, though not all of them. The table has over 300,000 clones, about 89% seen once. Sequencing was done on a sample of peripheral blood. The sequence derives from a man aged 40-49 years with acute or convalescent COVID-19.

The DNA for the CDR3 is TGTGCCAGCAGCCCAGGGGTTGGCGGTGAAAAACTGTTTTTT. Protein: CASSPGVGGEKLFF. V and J are TRBV9 and TRBJ1-4, with D possibly being TRBD1 (6 bases). The CDR3 extends over 14 amino acids. Trimming shortened V by 4 bases and J by 7 bases, and 14 bases separated the two germline ends. From germline, CDR1 is SGDLS and CDR2 YYNGEE.